This entry lists 19 T cell receptor beta chains sequenced from one sample in a study of cytomegalovirus exposure and HLA in healthy donors. 13 Jbeta primers and 60 Vbeta primers were used for the PCR. Profiling relied on immunoSEQ multiplex PCR, and the TCRdb table lists in-frame clones only, not all of them. The sample contains roughly 89,000 clones, approximately 60% of which appear only once. Source material: PBMCs. These receptors originate from a woman between 50 and 59 years old in good health and CMV-seropositive.

The gene calls are TRBV6-5 and TRBJ2-3, with D possibly matching TRBD2 (5 bases). V was trimmed by 7 bases and J by 4 bases, leaving 15 bases between them. There are 14 residues in the CDR3. In germline, CDR1 is MNHEY, CDR2 SVGAGI. The CDR3 region is CASKLAGDPDTQYF. The CDR3 DNA follows: TGTGCCAGCAAGCTAGCAGGAGATCCAGATACGCAGTATTTT.

The chain carries TRBV5-6 and TRBJ1-1, with D maybe TRBD1 (5 bases). Trimming cost V 4 bases and J 4 bases, with 11 bases left between them. The V gene's germline CDR1 is SGHDT and CDR2 YYEEEE. The CDR3 totals 13 residues. The CDR3 DNA is TGTGCCAGCAGCCCTCAGGGCGGCACTGAAGCTTTCTTT. Its translation: CASSPQGGTEAFF.

This rearrangement joins TRBV28 to TRBJ2-3; 11 bases match TRBD2. Germline assignment: CDR1 MDHEN and CDR2 SYDVKM. The V gene end was trimmed by 6 bases and the J gene end by 5 bases; junction bases not matched to a gene: 7. This CDR3 region has 15 residues. CDR3 sequence (DNA): TGTGCCAGCAGCATAGCGGGGGGGACTGTAGATACGCAGTATTTT. Its translation is CASSIAGGTVDTQYF.

As for this clone: The junction shows a germline mismatch at one end, possibly a read error. This chain connects TRBV7-2 to TRBJ1-2; no reliable D call. This CDR3 has 10 residues. CDR1 is SGHTA and CDR2 is FQGNSA in the germline V gene. CDR3 bases: TGTGCCAGCAGCTTCGCAGGCCTTATATTC. This sequence encodes CASSFAGLIF.

This chain uses TRBV11-2 with TRBJ1-2; TRBD1 aligns across 7 bases. CDR1 and CDR2 (germline): SGHAT, FQNNGV. CDR3 length: 15 residues. The ends lost 0 bases at V and 6 bases at J; junction bases unmatched: 7. CDR3 protein: CASSLDRGQANGYTF. CDR3 bases: TGTGCCAGCAGCTTAGATCGCGGACAGGCGAATGGCTACACCTTC.

V gene TRBV19 combines with J gene TRBJ1-3; D remains unclear. This CDR3 contains 14 residues. Trimming pared 7 bases from V and 0 bases from J, leaving 10 bases between. The germline gives CDR1 LNHDA, CDR2 SQIVND (reference sequence). The CDR3 nucleotides read TGTGCCAGTATCCCGAGCTCCTCTGGAAACACCATATATTTT. Protein sequence: CASIPSSSGNTIYF.

The table lists this clone with a few counts. The V call is TRBV5-1, the J call TRBJ1-1; a possible D gene is TRBD1 (5 bases). CDR3 length: 15 amino acids. Trimming cost V 6 bases and J 1 base, with 16 bases left between them. Germline V lookup: CDR1 SGHRS, CDR2 YFSETQ. CDR3 nucleotide sequence: TGCGCCAGCACCAATTGGCCCCAGGGGAACACTGAAGCTTTCTTT. Translation gives CASTNWPQGNTEAFF.

This sequence joins TRBV7-9 and TRBJ1-1, with 7 bases aligning to TRBD1. The CDR3 loop spans 11 amino acids. The junction had 2 bases not matched to a gene; V was cut back by 5 bases and J by 8 bases. Per the germline V gene, CDR1 is SEHNR and CDR2 is FQNEAQ (reference sequence). CDR3 amino acids: CASSETGEAFF. The CDR3 nucleotides are TGTGCCAGCAGCGAGACAGGGGAAGCTTTCTTT.

This clone was observed a single time. The chain employs TRBV6-1 and TRBJ2-4; a weak D match, TRBD2 (6 bases). Germline CDR1 MNHNS, CDR2 SASEGT. Trimming shortened V by 1 base and J by 3 bases, and 10 bases separated the two germline ends. The CDR3 totals 15 residues. CDR3 in amino acids: CASSEVRRVKNIQYF. CDR3 nucleotides: TGTGCCAGCAGTGAAGTTCGGAGGGTCAAAAACATTCAGTACTTC.

This clone was seen more than once but under ten times. The gene calls are TRBV2 and TRBJ1-5, with no clear D. V was clipped by 1 base and J by 0 bases, with 7 bases between them. This CDR3 contains 15 residues. The germline V gene has CDR1 SNHLY and CDR2 FYNNEI. CDR3 protein: CASSEGSSSNQPQHF. CDR3 DNA: TGTGCCAGCAGTGAAGGGAGCAGTAGCAATCAGCCCCAGCATTTT.

The J gene is TRBJ2-5, the V gene TRBV6-1; 9 bases fit TRBD1. The CDR3 has 16 residues. V was clipped by 5 bases and J by 1 base; unmatched bases: 8. The germline V gene encodes CDR1 MNHNS and CDR2 SASEGT. The CDR3 DNA follows: TGTGCCAGCAGTAAAGGGACAGGGTGGCGCCAAGAGACCCAGTACTTC. Amino acid sequence: CASSKGTGWRQETQYF.

The J gene is TRBJ1-1, the V gene TRBV28; D gene ambiguous. Looked up from germline, CDR1 is MDHEN and CDR2 is SYDVKM. The CDR3 spans 13 residues. The germline V and J ends were trimmed by 5 bases and 2 bases, with 9 bases remaining between them. CDR3 sequence: CASSATSNTEAFF. In nucleotides, the CDR3 is TGTGCCAGCAGTGCGACTAGCAACACTGAAGCTTTCTTT.

The V and J genes are TRBV30 and TRBJ1-1; TRBD1 is a possible D gene (5 bases). V was clipped by 0 bases and J by 0 bases, with 14 bases between them. Germline V gives CDR1 GTSNPN, CDR2 SVGIG (reference sequence). The CDR3 length is 16 residues. The CDR3 sequence is CAWSVGTRVMNTEAFF. CDR3 DNA sequence: TGTGCCTGGAGTGTAGGCACCAGGGTCATGAACACTGAAGCTTTCTTT.

J is TRBJ1-6 and V is TRBV19, with a tentative D call TRBD1 (6 bases). CDR1 and CDR2 from the germline V gene are LNHDA and SQIVND (reference sequence). Trimming removed 8 bases at V and 8 bases at J, with 13 bases between. CDR3 length equals 13 residues. This CDR3 is CASGGGNYSPLHF. The CDR3 DNA reads as TGTGCCAGTGGTGGGGGCAACTATTCACCCCTCCACTTT.

The genes are TRBV4-2 and TRBJ2-7; TRBD2 matches at 7 bases. The V segment lost 0 bases and the J segment 3 bases; nucleotides outside the gene matches: 8. The CDR3 totals 16 residues. CDR1 LGHNA and CDR2 YNFKEQ come from the germline V gene. Here the CDR3 DNA reads TGTGCCAGCAGCCAAGATACGGGGGGAATTTACTACGAGCAGTACTTC. This sequence encodes CASSQDTGGIYYEQYF.

The table lists this clone with many counts. The chain joins TRBV19 to TRBJ2-7; D is undetermined. The V end was cut by 0 bases, the J end by 5 bases, with 5 bases between. The CDR3 has 12 amino acids. Germline CDR1 is LNHDA and CDR2 is SQIVND (reference sequence). The CDR3 DNA follows: TGTGCCAGTAGTATAGATCCGGACGAGCAGTACTTC. Its translation: CASSIDPDEQYF.

The chain has TRBV27 and TRBJ2-5; TRBD2 agrees at 9 bases. The J call is in doubt because the DNA end fits TRBJ2-7 better. The CDR3 covers 15 residues. Germline V gives CDR1 MNHEY, CDR2 SMNVEV (reference sequence). The CDR3 here is CASSLGGGGSYEQYF. CDR3 nucleotides: TGTGCCAGCAGTTTAGGCGGGGGGGGATCCTACGAGCAGTACTTC.

V gene TRBV7-9 combines with J gene TRBJ2-5, with 9 nucleotides matching TRBD1. Germline-derived CDR1 and CDR2 are SEHNR and FQNEAQ (reference sequence). The CDR3 totals 15 residues. V lost 5 bases, J lost 2 bases, and 6 bases stayed unmatched. The CDR3 region has the DNA TGTGCCAGCAGCCCAGGGACAGGGTGGCAAGAGACCCAGTACTTC. Its protein product is CASSPGTGWQETQYF.

The rearrangement joins TRBV19 to TRBJ1-6, with TRBD1 matching 11 bases. The V segment lost 7 bases and the J segment 7 bases; nucleotides outside the gene matches: 6. Germline V gives CDR1 LNHDA, CDR2 SQIVND (reference sequence). The CDR3 spans 15 residues. DNA of the CDR3: TGTGCCAGTATCGGGACAGGGGGTGAGAATTCACCCCTCCACTTT. This gives the protein CASIGTGGENSPLHF.